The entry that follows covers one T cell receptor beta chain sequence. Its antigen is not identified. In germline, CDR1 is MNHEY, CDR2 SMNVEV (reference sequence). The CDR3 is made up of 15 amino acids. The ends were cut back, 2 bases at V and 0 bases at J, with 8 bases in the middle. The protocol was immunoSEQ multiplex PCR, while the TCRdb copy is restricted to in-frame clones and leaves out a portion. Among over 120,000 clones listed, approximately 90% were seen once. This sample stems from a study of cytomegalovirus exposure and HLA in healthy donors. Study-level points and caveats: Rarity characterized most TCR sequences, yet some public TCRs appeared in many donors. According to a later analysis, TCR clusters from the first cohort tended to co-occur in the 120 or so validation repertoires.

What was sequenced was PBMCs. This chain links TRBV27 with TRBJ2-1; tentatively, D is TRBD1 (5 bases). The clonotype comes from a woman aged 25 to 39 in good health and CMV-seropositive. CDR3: CASSLIRDSYNEQFF. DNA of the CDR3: TGTGCCAGCAGTTTAATCAGGGACTCCTACAATGAGCAGTTCTTC.